Detailed here is one T cell receptor beta chain. Its antigen remains unknown. The CDR3 covers 13 residues. Per the germline V gene, CDR1 is SGHTA and CDR2 is FQGTGA. The V gene lost 0 bases and the J gene lost 3 bases, with 6 bases spanning the gap. This sample was included in a study of TIL therapy for anti-PD-1-resistant metastatic lung cancer. Study-wide background: Median tumor PD-L1 proportion score was roughly 5.8%.

Time point of the sample: pre-treatment sample, taken before nivolumab and TIL therapy. Most excised metastases sampled were pleural nodules or supraclavicular lymph nodes. Progressing patients received lymphodepletion, expanded TIL infusion and IL-2. Study outcomes and limitations: TIL cultures after expansion showed higher clonality and lower diversity than baseline tumor (median about 6% vs 30%).

The libraries were made with immunoSEQ v3. Each library reached some 2 million read pairs, or roughly 5-6.5 million at deep level. Libraries were prepared by immunoSEQ multiplex PCR; TCRdb keeps only in-frame clonotypes and omits some of them. The sample records 45,000 to 50,000 clones, over 65% being singletons. This clonotype was obtained from a person aged 25 to 85 with non-small cell lung cancer. Sequences were derived from tumor tissue, sampled at baseline. The rearrangement joins TRBV7-3 to TRBJ2-7; D uncertain. The CDR3 loop is CASSLTQVYEQYF. The CDR3 DNA sequence: TGTGCCAGCAGCTTAACCCAGGTCTACGAGCAGTACTTC.